This TCR beta chain was captured in a study of cytomegalovirus exposure and HLA in healthy donors. In the study overall: The same platform used for the approximately 700 first-cohort repertoires was also used for the 95 to 150 validation repertoires, as a later analysis reported.

CDR1 and CDR2 from the germline V gene are MNHEY and SMNVEV (reference sequence). The V and J ends lost 4 bases and 3 bases respectively, with 16 bases between them. The CDR3 has 15 residues. Sequenced by immunoSEQ multiplex PCR; TCRdb stores in-frame clones only, minus some. Of 180,000 or so clones listed, approximately 82% are singletons. While the first cohort had 650 to 850 subjects, the donors belonged to the separate validation cohort of fewer than 150 subjects. The sample consisted of PBMCs. The receptor's source is a woman aged 25 to 39 in good health and CMV-seropositive. The genes are TRBV27 and TRBJ2-7, with D possibly matching TRBD1 (6 bases). The CDR3 loop reads CASSYSWGRGYEQYF. In DNA form, the CDR3 reads TGTGCCAGCAGTTACAGTTGGGGCAGGGGCTACGAGCAGTACTTC.